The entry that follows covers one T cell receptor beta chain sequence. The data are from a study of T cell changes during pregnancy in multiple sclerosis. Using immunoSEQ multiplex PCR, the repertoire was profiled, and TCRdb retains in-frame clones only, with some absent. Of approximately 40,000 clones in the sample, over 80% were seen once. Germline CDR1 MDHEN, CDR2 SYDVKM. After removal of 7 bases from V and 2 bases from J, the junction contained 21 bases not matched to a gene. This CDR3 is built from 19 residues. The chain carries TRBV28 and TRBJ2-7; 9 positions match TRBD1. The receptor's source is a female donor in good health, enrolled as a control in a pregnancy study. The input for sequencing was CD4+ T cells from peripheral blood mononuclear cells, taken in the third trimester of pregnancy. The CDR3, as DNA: TGTGCCAGCATAGGGGCCGGGACAGGGTTTCGAGAATGGGCCTACGAGCAGTACTTC. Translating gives CASIGAGTGFREWAYEQYF.